This T cell receptor (beta chain) was documented in a study of cytomegalovirus exposure and HLA in healthy donors. Study-level background: Tens of millions of unique TCRs from HLA-typed donors made up an early data release.

Broader study findings: There were over 150 TCR beta chains listed as cytomegalovirus-associated. Equally common other TCR beta chains were less clonally expanded than HLA-associated ones, a later analysis found.

The PCR was carried out with 60 Vbeta primers and 13 Jbeta primers. Using immunoSEQ multiplex PCR, the repertoire was profiled, and TCRdb retains in-frame clones only, with some absent. The sample lists 110,000 to 150,000 clones, around 70% occurring once. This clone was observed a few times. The antigen remains undetermined. Nominally healthy donors provided the samples, though records likely missed some immune exposures. The sequence came from a woman aged 60-75 years in good health and CMV-seropositive. The sample comprised PBMCs.

The CDR3: CASGWTGQETQYF. DNA for the CDR3: TGCGCCAGCGGTTGGACAGGACAAGAGACCCAGTACTTC. The chain recombines TRBV4-1 with TRBJ2-5; 7 nucleotides match TRBD1. The CDR3 is made up of 13 amino acids. With 8 bases clipped from V and 2 bases from J, the junction kept 5 bases outside the gene matches. CDR1 is MGHRA, CDR2 YSYEKL, per germline.